The rows below give T cell receptor beta chains drawn from one sample of a study of blood T cell repertoires in COVID-19. Clones were sequenced by immunoSEQ multiplex PCR, and TCRdb holds only the in-frame ones, with some missing. The sample has approximately 200,000 clones; 70% to 90% are singletons. Sequencing input: peripheral blood. Receptors were obtained from a woman aged 25-40 years with acute or convalescent COVID-19. Each CDR3 is given with its conserved first and last residue. The D gene is left open where the match is weak.

cdr3_nt cdr3_aa j_call v_call d_call
TGTGCCAGCAGTTACCGACAGAAATTCCAGCCCCAGCATTTT CASSYRQKFQPQHF TRBJ1-5 TRBV6-5 NA
TGTGCCAGCAGCCAAGATCGGGTAACCGAGCAGTACTTC CASSQDRVTEQYF TRBJ2-7 TRBV3-1/TRBV3-2 NA
TGCGCCAGCAGCGTTCTCGACAACACTAATGAAAAACTGTTTTTT CASSVLDNTNEKLFF TRBJ1-4 TRBV5-1 NA
TGTGCCAGCAGTGAACGGTCGCCAGGCCTTGGGGAGCAGTACTTC CASSERSPGLGEQYF TRBJ2-7 TRBV2 NA
TGTGCCAGTAGTTCTTCCTACTTGGGCAATCAGCCCCAGCATTTT CASSSSYLGNQPQHF TRBJ1-5 TRBV19 NA
TGCAGTGCTGACAAAACAGATACGCAGTATTTT CSADKTDTQYF TRBJ2-3 TRBV20-1 NA
TGTGCCAGCAGTTTACGGGAGTGGGCAGATACGCAGTATTTT CASSLREWADTQYF TRBJ2-3 TRBV27 NA
TGTGCCAGCTCACCACAAGCGGGAGGGTGGTACCAAGAGACCCAGTACTTC CASSPQAGGWYQETQYF TRBJ2-5 TRBV18 TRBD2
TGTGCCAGCAGCTTGGGCGGGGCCTACACAGATACGCAGTATTTT CASSLGGAYTDTQYF TRBJ2-3 TRBV5-5 NA
TGTGCCAGTAGGGACAGAATTAATTCACCCCTCCACTTT CASRDRINSPLHF TRBJ1-6 TRBV19 NA
TGTGCCAGCAGCTTAGGCCTTGCTGGACACCCGAACACTGAAGCTTTCTTT CASSLGLAGHPNTEAFF TRBJ1-1 TRBV11-3 NA
TGTGCCAGTAGTATTTCACAGGGTATCCAGCCCCAGCATTTT CASSISQGIQPQHF TRBJ1-5 TRBV19 NA
TGTGCCAGCAGCTTAGGAGCGGGAGGGGAGCTGTTTTTT CASSLGAGGELFF TRBJ2-2 TRBV7-9 TRBD2
TGTGCCAGCAGTTTCCCAGGGACAGATACGCAGTATTTT CASSFPGTDTQYF TRBJ2-3 TRBV12-3/TRBV12-4 NA
TGTGCCAGCAGTTACTCATTAGGACAATACTCACCCCTCCACTTT CASSYSLGQYSPLHF TRBJ1-6 TRBV6-5 NA
TGTGCCAGCAGTTCGACTAGCGGGAGCTACAATGAGCAGTTCTTC CASSSTSGSYNEQFF TRBJ2-1 TRBV27 TRBD2
TGTGCCAGCAGAAGTCAAGCCCCGTACCAAGAGACCCAGTACTTC CASRSQAPYQETQYF TRBJ2-5 TRBV5-6 NA
TGTGCCAGCACCTCGACAGCCATAGACACCGGGGAGCTGTTTTTT CASTSTAIDTGELFF TRBJ2-2 TRBV3-1/TRBV3-2 NA
TGCGCCAGCAGCTTGGGTGGGAGTTCCCCGTTCTTC CASSLGGSSPFF TRBJ2-1 TRBV5-1 NA
TGTGCCAGTAACCCCGCGGGCTCCTACAATGAGCAGTTCTTC CASNPAGSYNEQFF TRBJ2-1 TRBV9 NA
TGTGCCAGCTCACAACTAACGGGGAGCTCCTACAATGAGCAGTTCTTC CASSQLTGSSYNEQFF TRBJ2-1 TRBV18 NA